This T cell receptor (beta chain) was retrieved from a study of tumor-infiltrating lymphocytes in primary liver carcinoma. Study at large: Lesions, classed as T1-T3 N0M0, spanned roughly 4.2 to 10 cm across. Productive TCRbeta reads per sample were roughly 3.5 to 7.13 million, not differing by tissue. Study observations and caveats: Tumor-adjacent and tumor-blood pairs displayed less overlap than did pairs of tumor regions. Tumors and blood were compared for top-250-clone fraction, and tumors had the significantly higher value (p = 0.039).

V shed 4 bases and J shed 1 base, with 16 bases lying between them. The CDR3 is 17 residues long. CDR1 is MGHRA, CDR2 YSYEKL, per germline. Priming with a constant-region primer yielded TCR beta cDNA from around 540 ng total RNA. Three nested multiplex PCR rounds, a slightly modified ARM-PCR method, built the TCR beta libraries. Investigators reported that the first two PCR rounds, at 10 cycles each, used TRBV1-TRBV30 forward primers with a C-beta reverse primer. Each CDR3 protein gets one entry after TCRdb re-called the multiplex PCR reads with MiXCR. The sample contains roughly 78,000 distinct CDR3 sequences, roughly two thirds of which appear only once. Unsorted bulk tissue of about 20-31 mg yielded co-extracted RNA and DNA. In this sample, this clonotype turned up many times. Its antigen is currently unknown.

This chain connects TRBV4-1 to TRBJ2-2; D unresolved. The sequenced sample consisted of liver tumor tissue from sampling region 4. Subset: tumor region T4, right-lateral pole. The sequence came from a woman aged 55-70 years with primary liver carcinoma and hepatitis B virus infection. In DNA form, the CDR3 reads TGCGCCAGCAGCCCGCTCCCCCTGACTGGGAACACCGGGGAGCTGTTTTTT. Encoded protein: CASSPLPLTGNTGELFF.